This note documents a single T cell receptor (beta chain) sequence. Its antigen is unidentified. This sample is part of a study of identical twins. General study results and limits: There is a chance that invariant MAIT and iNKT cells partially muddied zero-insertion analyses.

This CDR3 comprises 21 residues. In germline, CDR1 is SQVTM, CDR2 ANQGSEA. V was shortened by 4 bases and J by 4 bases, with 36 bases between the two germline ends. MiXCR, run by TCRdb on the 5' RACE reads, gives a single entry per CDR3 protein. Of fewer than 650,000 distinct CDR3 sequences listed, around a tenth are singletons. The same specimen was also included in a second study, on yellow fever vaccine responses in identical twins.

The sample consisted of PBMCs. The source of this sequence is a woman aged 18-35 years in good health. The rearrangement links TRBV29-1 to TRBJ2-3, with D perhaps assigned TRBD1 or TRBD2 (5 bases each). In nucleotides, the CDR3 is TGCAGCGTTGTTGCCCGCCGGGACGTCCGAAATCGAGGAGGACCTGCAGATACGCAGTATTTT. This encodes CSVVARRDVRNRGGPADTQYF.